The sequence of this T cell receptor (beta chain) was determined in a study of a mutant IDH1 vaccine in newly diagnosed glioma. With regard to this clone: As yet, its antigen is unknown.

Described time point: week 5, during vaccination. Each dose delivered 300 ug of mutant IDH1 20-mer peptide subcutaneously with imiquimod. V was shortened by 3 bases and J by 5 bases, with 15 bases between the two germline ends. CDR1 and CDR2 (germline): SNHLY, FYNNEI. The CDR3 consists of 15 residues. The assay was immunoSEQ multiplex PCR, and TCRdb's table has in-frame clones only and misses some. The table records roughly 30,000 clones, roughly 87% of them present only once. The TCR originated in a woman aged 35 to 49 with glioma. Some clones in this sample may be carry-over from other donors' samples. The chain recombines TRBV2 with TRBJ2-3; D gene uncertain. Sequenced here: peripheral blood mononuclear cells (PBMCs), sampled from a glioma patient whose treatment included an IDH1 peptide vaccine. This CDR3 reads CASSESPIQGDTQYF. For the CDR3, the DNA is TGTGCCAGCAGTGAGTCTCCGATCCAAGGAGATACGCAGTATTTT.